This record covers a single TCR beta chain. The antigen remains unidentified. The source of the sample is a study of blood T cells in healthy people across ages. Study-level results: More naive CD4+ cells and higher diversity marked long-lived donors relative to aged donors. Diversity estimated from one million T cells was considered an underestimate.

The CDR3 loop spans 12 amino acids. V was clipped by 7 bases and J by 5 bases, with 12 bases between them. Per the germline V gene, CDR1 is SGHRS and CDR2 is YFSETQ. For the second PCR, which ran for about 6 to 11 cycles, a sample-barcoded 5' primer and a J-beta primer mix were used. TCRdb re-called the 5' RACE reads through MiXCR, storing one row per CDR3 protein. The sample contains about 730,000 distinct CDR3 sequences, about 40% of which appear only once. Isolation yielded PBMCs, at least 7 million per sample, in every case. The receptor was isolated from a woman aged 55-69 years in good health. Sample: blood. The chain has TRBV5-1 and TRBJ1-1, with unresolved D. Here the CDR3 reads CASHLTGTEAFF. The CDR3 nucleotides are TGCGCCAGCCACCTAACCGGGACTGAAGCTTTCTTT.